The sequence of this T cell receptor beta chain was determined in a study of cytotoxic CD8 clonotypes in ibrutinib-treated CLL. About the study: For this cohort, patients were about a dozen relapsed/refractory and some 15 treatment-naive, while 17 were IGHV unmutated.

Findings and limits, study-wide: Timing of sampling differed between sustained-remission and progressing patients. Before falling back toward baseline at progression, clonality had risen at the time of ibrutinib response.

The sequencing depth, 1 in 200,000 to 1 in 1 million T cells, was the target. Profiling relied on immunoSEQ multiplex PCR, and the TCRdb table lists in-frame clones only, not all of them. The sample comprises 200,000 to 250,000 clones, 70% to 75% of which are singletons, and roughly 6.4% rests with the top ten. Comment on this clone: Antigen: not known.

This CDR3 contains 14 residues. From germline, CDR1 is SEHNR and CDR2 FQNEAQ (reference sequence). V was pared by 1 base and J by 6 bases, with 5 bases of the junction left unmatched. This TCR came from a human donor with chronic lymphocytic leukemia. The chain has TRBV7-9 and TRBJ2-7; TRBD1 aligns across 8 bases. Material: PBMCs, obtained after 12 months of ibrutinib treatment. CDR3 bases: TGTGCCAGCAGCTTAGGGACAGGGATGCTCGAGCAGTACTTC. Its protein product is CASSLGTGMLEQYF.